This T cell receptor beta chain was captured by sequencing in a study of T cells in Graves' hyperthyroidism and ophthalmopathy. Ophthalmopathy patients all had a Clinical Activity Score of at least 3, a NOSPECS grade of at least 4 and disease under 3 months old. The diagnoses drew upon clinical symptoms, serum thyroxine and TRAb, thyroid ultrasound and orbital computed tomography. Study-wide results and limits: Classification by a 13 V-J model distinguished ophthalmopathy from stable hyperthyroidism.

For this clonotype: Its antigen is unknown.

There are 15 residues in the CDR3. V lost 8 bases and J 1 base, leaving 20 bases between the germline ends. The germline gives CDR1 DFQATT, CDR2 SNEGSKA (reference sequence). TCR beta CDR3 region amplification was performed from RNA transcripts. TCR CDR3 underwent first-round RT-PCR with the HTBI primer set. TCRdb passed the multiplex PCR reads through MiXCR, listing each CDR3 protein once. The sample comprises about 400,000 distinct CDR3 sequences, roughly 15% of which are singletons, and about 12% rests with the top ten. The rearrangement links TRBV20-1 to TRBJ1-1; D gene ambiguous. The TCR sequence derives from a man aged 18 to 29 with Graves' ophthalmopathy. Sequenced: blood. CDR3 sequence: CSWGGFRDWNTEAFF. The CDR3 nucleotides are TGCAGTTGGGGTGGATTTCGGGATTGGAACACTGAAGCTTTCTTT.